Described below is a single T cell receptor (beta chain) sequence and its context. The antigen remains undetermined. Prepared TCR beta cDNA libraries contained unique molecular identifiers. Yield was roughly 500,000 cDNA molecules from approximately 0.91 to 9.4 million T cells. TCRdb re-called the PCR reads through MiXCR, storing one row per CDR3 protein. The profile shows fewer than 600,000 distinct CDR3 sequences, around 40% of them singletons. The sample comes from a study of post-analysis software for immune sequencing data. Study background: Disease trajectories encompassed relapsing-remitting, secondary progressive and progressive-relapsing multiple sclerosis.

Study outcomes and limitations: Four to six TRBV segments were significantly more frequent in patients than in controls. TRBV5-6, TRBV5-1 and TRBV20-1 were among these segments. Compared against controls, patients with multiple sclerosis displayed significantly lower normalized Chao1 diversity. Samples from one preparation batch, clustered by F measure, grouped strongly together.

CDR3 size: 15 residues. The germline V gene has CDR1 SNHLY and CDR2 FYNNEI. The rearrangement links TRBV2 to TRBJ2-4; 10 nucleotides match TRBD2. The DNA matches TRBJ2-5 better at its end, which makes the J call doubtful. The specimen was blood. The clonotype comes from a girl aged 10 to 17 with multiple sclerosis. As DNA, the CDR3 is TGTGCCAGCAGTAGACGGACTAGCGGTAAAGAGACCCAGTACTTC. Translated, it gives CASSRRTSGKETQYF.